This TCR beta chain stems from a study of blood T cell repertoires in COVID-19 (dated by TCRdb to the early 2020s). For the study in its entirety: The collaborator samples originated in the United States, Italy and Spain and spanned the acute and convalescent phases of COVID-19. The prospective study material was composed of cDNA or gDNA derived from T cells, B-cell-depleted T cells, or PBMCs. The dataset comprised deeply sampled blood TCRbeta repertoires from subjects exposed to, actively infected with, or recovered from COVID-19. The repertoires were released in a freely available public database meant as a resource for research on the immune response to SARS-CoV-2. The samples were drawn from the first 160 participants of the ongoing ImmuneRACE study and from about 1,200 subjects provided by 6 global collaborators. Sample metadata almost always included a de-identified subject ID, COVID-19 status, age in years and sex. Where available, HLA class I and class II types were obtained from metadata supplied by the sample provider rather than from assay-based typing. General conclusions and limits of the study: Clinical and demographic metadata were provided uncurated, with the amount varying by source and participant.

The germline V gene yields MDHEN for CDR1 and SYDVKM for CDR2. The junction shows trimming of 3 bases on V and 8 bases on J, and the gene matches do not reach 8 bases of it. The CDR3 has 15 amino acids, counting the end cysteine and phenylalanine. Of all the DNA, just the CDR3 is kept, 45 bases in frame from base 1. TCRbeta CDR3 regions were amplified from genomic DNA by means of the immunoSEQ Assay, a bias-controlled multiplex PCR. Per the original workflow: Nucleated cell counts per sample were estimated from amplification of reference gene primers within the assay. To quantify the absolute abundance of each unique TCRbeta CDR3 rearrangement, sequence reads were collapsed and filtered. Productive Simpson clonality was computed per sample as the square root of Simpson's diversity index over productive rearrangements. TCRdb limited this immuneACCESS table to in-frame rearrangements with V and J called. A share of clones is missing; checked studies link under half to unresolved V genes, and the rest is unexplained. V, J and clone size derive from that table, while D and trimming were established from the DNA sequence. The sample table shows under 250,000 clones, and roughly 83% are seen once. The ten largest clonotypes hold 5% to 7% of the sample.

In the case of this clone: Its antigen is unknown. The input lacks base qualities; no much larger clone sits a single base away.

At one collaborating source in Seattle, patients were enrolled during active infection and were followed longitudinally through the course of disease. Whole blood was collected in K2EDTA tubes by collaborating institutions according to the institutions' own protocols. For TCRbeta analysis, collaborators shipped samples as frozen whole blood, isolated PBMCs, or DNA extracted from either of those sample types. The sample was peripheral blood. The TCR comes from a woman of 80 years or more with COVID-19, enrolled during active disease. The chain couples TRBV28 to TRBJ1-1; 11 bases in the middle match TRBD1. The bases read TGTGCCAGCAGTTTGAGAAGGACAGGGGGCGGGGAAGCTTTCTTT. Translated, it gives CASSLRRTGGGEAFF.